This TCR beta chain was identified during a study of technical replicates of blood from a handful of donors (dated by TCRdb to 2016 to 2017). Trimming at the junction amounts to 5 bases on V and 7 bases on J, and the germline ends lie 17 bases apart. The CDR3 starts with the cysteine, ends with the phenylalanine, and has 14 residues. The entry retains the CDR3 DNA only, 42 bases that are in frame from base 1. The germline V gene supplies CDR1 MDHEN and CDR2 SYDVKM. This clone was observed a few times. There is no known antigen for this receptor. One base away there is no much larger clone; base qualities are not given. The method was the immunoSEQ multiplex PCR assay. This is the immuneACCESS table as TCRdb keeps it, with only in-frame sequences that have V and J called. A part of the clones is gone; compared with another copy, unresolved V genes explain less than half, and the rest is unexplained. In this sample the table shows more than 65,000 clones, approximately 97% of which occur a single time. The top ten clonotypes cover around 0.18% of the sample.

Sequencing was performed on T cells isolated from PBMCs. This sequence originates from a human donor in good health. In this chain, TRBV28 is recombined with TRBJ1-2, with no D gene named confidently. The base sequence is TGTGCCAGCAGTACCAAAGACGGGGAGCCTGGCTACACCTTC. Protein translation: CASSTKDGEPGYTF.